This T cell receptor (beta chain) was sequenced during a study of Tregs in tolerant kidney transplant recipients. Method: immunoSEQ multiplex PCR; TCRdb's copy keeps in-frame clones and lacks some. The table includes over 50,000 clones, around four fifths detected once. Sequenced: CD4+ T cells from blood. This TCR came from a human donor in good health.

Here the CDR3 reads CASSLAGGSTYEQYF. The CDR3 nucleotides are TGTGCCAGCAGCTTAGCGGGGGGTTCTACCTACGAGCAGTACTTC. This chain links TRBV7-9 with TRBJ2-7, with D possibly TRBD2 on 6 matching bases. Germline-derived CDR1 and CDR2 are SEHNR and FQNEAQ (reference sequence). The V end lost 0 bases, the J end lost 2 bases, and 11 bases lay between the germline ends. The CDR3 has 15 amino acids.